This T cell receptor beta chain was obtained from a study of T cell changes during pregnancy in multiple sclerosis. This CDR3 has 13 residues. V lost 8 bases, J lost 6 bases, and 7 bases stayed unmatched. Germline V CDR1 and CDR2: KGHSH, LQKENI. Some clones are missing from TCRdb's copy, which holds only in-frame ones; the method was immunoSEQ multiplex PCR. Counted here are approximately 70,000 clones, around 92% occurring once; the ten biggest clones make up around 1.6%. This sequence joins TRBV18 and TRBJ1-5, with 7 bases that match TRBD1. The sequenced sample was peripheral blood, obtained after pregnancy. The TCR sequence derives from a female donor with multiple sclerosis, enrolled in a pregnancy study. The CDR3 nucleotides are TGTGCCAGCCGACAGGGCAGAAGTCAGCCCCAGCATTTT. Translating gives CASRQGRSQPQHF.